This T cell receptor beta chain was sequenced in a study of cytomegalovirus exposure and HLA in healthy donors. Primers: 60 Vbeta forward and 13 Jbeta reverse. Study processing details: Approximately 80 million unique TCR beta chains, roughly 11 million of them shared, were counted by a later analysis. Libraries were prepared by immunoSEQ multiplex PCR; TCRdb keeps only in-frame clonotypes and omits some of them. V, J and clone size are taken as reported in that table, and D and trimming were inferred from the DNA itself. The sample's table shows some 130,000 clones. Study-level results: Most TCR beta V segments were productive about 87% or about 30% of the time in an earlier analysis. When analyzed later, a missense DCLRE1C variant was found to be linked to TCR beta V- and J-gene trimming. Certain indistinguishable V segments, among them TRBV6-2 and TRBV6-3, were excluded.

A note on this clone: Its antigen is as yet unknown.

The CDR3 consists of 16 residues. Germline CDR1 is SGHRS and CDR2 is YFSETQ. V lost 4 bases and J lost 4, with 18 bases in between. Sequenced: PBMCs. This sequence joins TRBV5-1 and TRBJ2-1, with D possibly TRBD1 on 6 matching bases. The origin of this receptor is a woman aged 40 to 50 in good health and CMV-seropositive. CDR3 DNA: TGCGCCAGCAGCAAAGAACAGGGACCCATATACAATGAGCAGTTCTTC. Protein sequence: CASSKEQGPIYNEQFF.